This TCR beta chain stems from a study of OX40 agonist ivuxolimab in advanced cancers. Study context: The patients received agonistic anti-OX40 (CD134) antibody ivuxolimab. At 0.01 to 10 mg/kg, ivuxolimab was administered intravenously to patients every 2 weeks.

Broader study findings: Relative to CD4+ cells, CD8+ T cells on average had more expanded clones. Blood T cells, both CD4+ and CD8+, expanded clonally by week 6 at 0.1 to 3.0 mg/kg.

On this clone itself: Its antigen is still unknown.

Germline loops: CDR1 MNHNY, CDR2 SVGAGI (reference sequence). Trimming removed 4 bases at V and 1 base at J, with 4 bases between. The CDR3 length is 12 residues. Libraries were prepared by immunoSEQ multiplex PCR; TCRdb keeps only in-frame clonotypes and omits some of them. Of 60,000 to 70,000 clones detected, 80% to 85% appear once; the ten largest clones hold roughly 2.3%. The V call is TRBV6-6, the J call TRBJ1-1; D call uncertain. The sequence was collected from an adult with an advanced solid tumor such as melanoma, head and neck, liver or kidney cancer. The sequences come from CD4+ or CD8+ T cells sorted from blood, collected in a trial of the OX40 agonist ivuxolimab. CDR3 coding DNA: TGTGCCAGCAGTTGGGGGAACACTGAAGCTTTCTTT. Its translation is CASSWGNTEAFF.